These 14 T cell receptor beta chains were sequenced from one sample in a study of vaccination effects on CD4 cells after COVID-19. The protocol was immunoSEQ multiplex PCR, while the TCRdb copy is restricted to in-frame clones and leaves out a portion. The repertoire includes about 21,000 clones, over 65% of them detected once, and around 28% sits in the top ten. Antigens of these TCRs are unknown. Before sequencing, viral peptide pools were used by the ViraFEST assay to expand antigen-specific CD4+ T cells. Scientists isolated CD4+ T cells after an approximately 10-day culture period ended. The healthy vaccine recipients, who had no prior SARS-CoV-2 infection, showed negative nucleocapsid antibodies. Specimen: CD4+ T cells from PBMCs cultured with HCoV-NL63 spike peptides, collected before COVID-19 vaccination. The receptors come from a human donor who received a COVID-19 vaccine.

This clone was detected a few times. The CDR3 loop reads CASSQDRAEQYF. The CDR3 nucleotides read TGTGCCAGCAGCCAAGATAGGGCCGAGCAGTACTTC. This chain connects TRBV4-2 to TRBJ2-7, with unresolved D. Looked up from germline, CDR1 is LGHNA and CDR2 is YNFKEQ. Trimming removed 0 bases from V and 6 bases from J, with 6 bases in between. The CDR3 has 12 residues.

The chain has TRBV6-1 and TRBJ1-6, with D maybe TRBD1 (6 bases). Germline lookup yields CDR1 MNHNS and CDR2 SASEGT. V lost 1 base and J 10 bases, leaving 14 bases between the germline ends. The CDR3 covers 15 residues. DNA of the CDR3: TGTGCCAGCAGTGAAGGAGCAGGGGACTGGTCACCCCTCCACTTT. Its protein product is CASSEGAGDWSPLHF.

The chain carries TRBV5-1 and TRBJ1-1, with TRBD1 identical over 7 bases. The CDR3 loop spans 15 amino acids. The ends lost 4 bases at V and 3 bases at J; junction bases unmatched: 9. The germline gives CDR1 SGHRS, CDR2 YFSETQ. CDR3 in DNA: TGCGCCAGCAGCGGCAACAGGGGACGGGACACTGAAGCTTTCTTT. Amino acid sequence: CASSGNRGRDTEAFF.

This clone was observed a handful of times. V usage is TRBV7-8 and J usage is TRBJ2-7, with 9 positions matching TRBD1. The CDR3 totals 16 residues. Germline-derived CDR1 and CDR2 are SGHVS and FQNEAQ. Losses at the gene ends were 5 bases for V and 2 bases for J; bases not matched to a gene: 10. CDR3 sequence reads: CASSGRGQGPTYEQYF. CDR3 bases: TGTGCCAGCAGCGGGAGAGGACAGGGGCCTACCTACGAGCAGTACTTC.

This chain connects TRBV28 to TRBJ2-7, with a possible D match to TRBD2 (5 bases). Germline assignment: CDR1 MDHEN and CDR2 SYDVKM. There are 16 residues in the CDR3. V was pared by 6 bases and J by 3 bases, with 21 bases between. CDR3 protein: CASRPRSWRTLYEQYF. CDR3 DNA sequence: TGTGCCAGCAGACCCAGGAGCTGGAGGACCCTCTACGAGCAGTACTTC. Full variable domain (rest looked up from reference TRBV28 and TRBJ2-7): DVKVTQSSRYLVKRTGEKVFLECVQDMDHENMFWYRQDPGLGLRLIYFSYDVKMKEKGDIPEGYSVSREKKERFSLILESASTNQTSMYLCASRPRSWRTLYEQYFGPGTRLTVT.

In its sample, this clone was seen a few times. V usage is TRBV5-1 and J usage is TRBJ2-1, with 9 positions matching TRBD2. The ends lost 0 bases at V and 8 bases at J; junction bases unmatched: 6. The CDR3 is 15 residues long. Germline V gene sequence: CDR1 SGHRS, CDR2 YFSETQ. For the CDR3, the DNA is TGCGCCAGCAGCTTGGGGGCGGGAGGGCCGCATGAGCAGTTCTTC. This translates into CASSLGAGGPHEQFF.

J is TRBJ2-1 and V is TRBV7-6; D is perhaps TRBD2 (5 bases). V was cut by 2 bases and J by 6 bases, with 14 bases left in between. CDR1 and CDR2 from the germline V gene are SGHVS and FNYEAQ. The CDR3 spans 15 residues. The CDR3 DNA is TGTGCCAGCAGCTTAAGTATTCGCGGGCCCAATGAGCAGTTCTTC. This gives the protein CASSLSIRGPNEQFF.

This clone turned up a few times. The chain links TRBV11-2 to TRBJ2-7, with 8 bases matching TRBD2. Losses at the gene ends were 0 bases for V and 11 bases for J; bases not matched to a gene: 12. The CDR3 has 15 residues. From germline, CDR1 is SGHAT and CDR2 FQNNGV. The CDR3 protein is CASSLDPGGAGMKYF. In DNA, the CDR3 is TGTGCCAGCAGCTTAGATCCGGGGGGGGCAGGAATGAAGTACTTC.

The chain uses TRBV4-1 and TRBJ2-5; 8 nucleotides match TRBD2. This CDR3 spans 16 amino acids. The V gene's germline CDR1 is MGHRA and CDR2 YSYEKL. The ends lost 4 bases at V and 4 bases at J; junction bases unmatched: 11. In DNA form, the CDR3 reads TGCGCCAGCAGCCGCGCGGGCGGGGGACTAGGAGAGACCCAGTACTTC. Translating gives CASSRAGGGLGETQYF.

The rearrangement uses TRBV5-1 and TRBJ1-6; D uncertain. CDR1 is SGHRS and CDR2 is YFSETQ in the germline V gene. The CDR3 sequence is 17 residues long. V lost 0 bases and J 2 bases, leaving 12 bases between the germline ends. The CDR3 loop reads CASSLGSGRAYNSPLHF. The CDR3 bases are TGCGCCAGCAGCTTGGGTAGCGGCAGAGCCTATAATTCACCCCTCCACTTT.

The V and J genes are TRBV7-2 and TRBJ2-7, with D perhaps matching TRBD1 (6 bases). Trimming removed 1 base from V and 0 bases from J, with 13 bases in between. Germline values: CDR1 SGHTA, CDR2 FQGNSA. CDR3 size: 16 residues. The CDR3 spells CASSLEGVGSSYEQYF. The CDR3 DNA is TGTGCCAGCAGCTTAGAGGGGGTGGGGAGCTCCTACGAGCAGTACTTC.

This clone appeared a few times. The gene calls are TRBV4-1 and TRBJ2-3; 7 nucleotides agree with TRBD2. The V and J ends lost 0 bases and 0 bases, in that order; junction bases with no gene match: 3. This CDR3 has 16 amino acids. Looked up from germline, CDR1 is MGHRA and CDR2 is YSYEKL. This chain's CDR3 is CASSQEGTISTDTQYF. The CDR3 DNA reads TGCGCCAGCAGCCAAGAGGGGACTATTAGCACAGATACGCAGTATTTT.

This chain joins TRBV11-3 and TRBJ1-6, with a weak D call TRBD1 (5 bases). The length of the CDR3 is 14 residues. CDR1 SGHNT and CDR2 YENEEA come from the germline V gene. V lost 5 bases and J lost 6, with 11 bases in between. For the CDR3, the DNA is TGTGCCAGCAGCCTGGGACCGACTAATTCACCCCTCCACTTT. Translating gives CASSLGPTNSPLHF.

This chain joins TRBV29-1 and TRBJ1-2, with TRBD1 matching 9 bases. J lost 6 bases, V lost 5 bases, and 7 bases had no gene match. The germline gives CDR1 SQVTM, CDR2 ANQGSEA. This CDR3 region has 13 residues. CDR3: CSVQQGAKDGYTF. In DNA form, the CDR3 reads TGCAGCGTTCAACAGGGGGCAAAGGATGGCTACACCTTC.